The 32 T cell receptor beta chains below were found in one sample sequenced in a study of blood T cell repertoires in COVID-19 (dated by TCRdb to 2019 to 2021). Preparation of the library involved the immunoSEQ multiplex PCR assay. TCRdb retrieved this table from immuneACCESS and kept in-frame rearrangements only. Not all clones are present; in checked studies, unresolved V genes account for under half, and no reason is known for the remainder. Counted in this sample were approximately 280,000 clones; 70% to 90% of them appeared once. The ten top clones hold around 10% of the sample. Sequencing was done on a sample of peripheral blood. These receptors originate from a woman between 65 and 79 years old with acute or convalescent COVID-19.

The genes are TRBV3-1 (or the pseudogene TRBV3-2) and TRBJ1-1, with 8 bases matching TRBD1. This CDR3 is 16 amino acids long. The trim removed 0 bases at V and 5 bases at J, leaving 8 bases unmatched. Germline assignment: CDR1 LGHDT and CDR2 YNNKEL (reference sequence). In DNA, the CDR3 is TGTGCCAGCAGCCAAGATGGGGCGACAGGGGTAACTGAAGCTTTCTTT. The encoded protein is CASSQDGATGVTEAFF.

This clone was observed a handful of times. The CDR3 region is CASSLGGGVSYNEQFF. The CDR3 nucleotides read TGTGCCAGCAGCTTGGGCGGGGGGGTCTCCTACAATGAGCAGTTCTTC. V usage is TRBV5-4 and J usage is TRBJ2-1; 9 bases fit TRBD2. Germline V gene sequence: CDR1 SGHNT, CDR2 YYREEE (reference sequence). V lost 0 bases, J lost 0 bases, and 1 base stayed unmatched. This CDR3 is 16 amino acids long.

The chain uses TRBV19 and TRBJ1-2; D is undetermined. V was cut by 3 bases and J by 0 bases, with 8 bases left in between. CDR3 length: 14 amino acids. The germline V gene encodes CDR1 LNHDA and CDR2 SQIVND (reference sequence). CDR3 coding DNA: TGTGCCAGTAGTATCTCCAGGCCTAACTATGGCTACACCTTC. Translation gives CASSISRPNYGYTF.

The chain combines TRBV5-1 with TRBJ2-5; D perhaps matches TRBD2 (5 bases). The CDR3 is made up of 13 amino acids. V lost 3 bases to trimming and J lost 4 bases, with 10 bases between them. Germline assignment: CDR1 SGHRS and CDR2 YFSETQ. In nucleotides, the CDR3 is TGCGCCAGCAGCTCACTAGTGGGAGAGACCCAGTACTTC. This gives the protein CASSSLVGETQYF.

The chain carries TRBV5-5 and TRBJ2-3; the D gene is possibly TRBD1 (6 bases). There are 14 residues in the CDR3. Germline values: CDR1 SGHKS, CDR2 YYEKEE (reference sequence). V was cut by 4 bases and J by 3 bases, with 12 bases left in between. CDR3 sequence: CASSAGTMTDTQYF. The CDR3 DNA sequence: TGTGCCAGCAGCGCAGGGACAATGACAGATACGCAGTATTTT.

The chain employs TRBV29-1 and TRBJ2-5; 7 bases are shared with TRBD1. This CDR3 comprises 12 residues. CDR1 SQVTM and CDR2 ANQGSEA come from the germline V gene. With 6 bases clipped from V and 5 bases from J, the junction kept 6 bases outside the gene matches. The CDR3 DNA is TGCAGCGTCGGTACAGGGGTCGAGACCCAGTACTTC. It codes for CSVGTGVETQYF. Based on the CDR3 plus reference TRBV29-1 and TRBJ2-5, the full variable domain is SAVISQKPSRDICQRGTSLTIQCQVDSQVTMMFWYRQQPGQSLTLIATANQGSEATYESGFVIDKFPISRPNLTFSTLTVSNMSPEDSSIYLCSVGTGVETQYFGPGTRLLVL.

This chain links TRBV11-2 with TRBJ2-2; D is ambiguous. V lost 0 bases and J lost 9, with 8 bases in between. The germline CDR1 and CDR2 sequences are SGHAT and FQNNGV. The CDR3 is made up of 13 amino acids. The CDR3 here is CASSLDIGRELFF. CDR3 DNA sequence: TGTGCCAGCAGCTTAGATATCGGTCGGGAGCTGTTTTTT.

The V gene is TRBV11-2, the J gene TRBJ2-2, with 7 nucleotides matching TRBD1. The CDR3 loop spans 18 amino acids. Germline loops: CDR1 SGHAT, CDR2 FQNNGV. The V gene end was trimmed by 1 base and the J gene end by 3 bases; junction bases not matched to a gene: 11. In DNA form, the CDR3 reads TGTGCCAGCAGCTTAGGAGGGGGCAGGGGGAAACACACCGGGGAGCTGTTTTTT. Protein: CASSLGGGRGKHTGELFF.

The chain is built from TRBV5-6 and TRBJ2-7; the match to TRBD1 covers 7 bases. The CDR3 covers 14 residues. V shed 4 bases, J shed 2 bases, and the junction held 6 bases outside the gene matches. CDR1 and CDR2 from the germline V gene are SGHDT and YYEEEE. The CDR3 protein is CASSGVDRPYEQYF. In DNA, the CDR3 is TGTGCCAGCAGCGGGGTGGACAGGCCCTACGAGCAGTACTTC.

CDR3: CASSQGRGGGYEQYF. DNA of the CDR3: TGCGCCAGCAGCCAAGGACGAGGGGGCGGGTACGAGCAGTACTTC. The chain joins TRBV4-1 to TRBJ2-7; 7 bases are shared with TRBD1. CDR1 and CDR2 from the germline V gene are MGHRA and YSYEKL. The junction had 7 bases not matched to a gene; V was cut back by 1 base and J by 4 bases. The CDR3 has 15 amino acids.

Concerning this clone: Other nucleotide sequences from this sample produce the same CDR3. The gene calls are TRBV6-5 and TRBJ1-5; D is uncertain. Trimming stripped 0 bases from V and 3 bases from J, with 3 bases between. CDR1 MNHEY and CDR2 SVGAGI come from the germline V gene. The CDR3 runs to 13 residues. CDR3 in DNA: TGTGCCAGCAGTTACTCCCTCAATCAGCCCCAGCATTTT. As protein: CASSYSLNQPQHF.

This clone was seen just once. CDR3 bases: TGCGCCAGCAGTTATGGCCCTCGCAATCAGCCCCAGCATTTT. It specifies CASSYGPRNQPQHF. The V gene is TRBV4-1, the J gene TRBJ1-5; D unresolved. The CDR3 has 14 residues. Germline loops: CDR1 MGHRA, CDR2 YSYEKL. Trimming took off 6 bases at V and 2 bases at J, with 11 bases between the two ends.

The chain combines TRBV4-2 with TRBJ2-1; 8 bases are shared with TRBD2. V was clipped by 1 base and J by 10 bases; unmatched bases: 9. CDR3 length: 15 residues. The germline V gene encodes CDR1 LGHNA and CDR2 YNFKEQ. The CDR3 nucleotides read TGTGCCAGCAGCCAAGGGGCAGCGGGGGCTGTGGAGCAGTTCTTC. Its translation is CASSQGAAGAVEQFF.

The chain joins TRBV6-2 or TRBV6-3 to TRBJ2-1; 9 nucleotides match TRBD1. Germline loops: CDR1 MNHEY, CDR2 SVGEGT. This CDR3 comprises 16 residues. V shed 6 bases, J shed 4 bases, and the junction held 10 bases outside the gene matches. Here the CDR3 DNA reads TGTGCCAGCAGCCCTTGGAAGACAGGGGGTTACAATGAGCAGTTCTTC. Translated: CASSPWKTGGYNEQFF.

The genes are TRBV18 and TRBJ1-2, with D hard to call. Germline V gene sequence: CDR1 KGHSH, CDR2 LQKENI. V was cut by 2 bases and J by 6 bases, with 10 bases left in between. The CDR3 contains 13 residues. The chain's CDR3 is CASSPTRDDGYTF. The CDR3 DNA sequence: TGTGCCAGCTCACCAACCCGGGATGATGGCTACACCTTC. Full variable domain (outside the CDR3, taken from reference TRBV18 and TRBJ1-2): NAGVMQNPRHLVRRRGQEARLRCSPMKGHSHVYWYRQLPEEGLKFMVYLQKENIIDESGMPKERFSAEFPKEGPSILRIQQVVRGDSAAYFCASSPTRDDGYTFGSGTRLTVV.

This clone was seen only a few times. The gene calls are TRBV19 and TRBJ1-2, with D possibly TRBD1 on 6 matching bases. With 7 bases removed from V and 0 bases from J, the gap between germline ends came to 12 bases. CDR1 is LNHDA and CDR2 is SQIVND in the germline V gene (reference sequence). The CDR3 is 14 amino acids. The CDR3: CASTPQGSNYGYTF. The CDR3 DNA is TGTGCCAGTACCCCACAGGGTTCTAACTATGGCTACACCTTC. Drawing the rest from reference TRBV19 and TRBJ1-2, the complete variable domain is DGGITQSPKYLFRKEGQNVTLSCEQNLNHDAMYWYRQDPGQGLRLIYYSQIVNDFQKGDIAEGYSVSREKKESFPLTVTSAQKNPTAFYLCASTPQGSNYGYTFGSGTRLTVV.

The J gene is TRBJ2-5, the V gene TRBV27; possibly TRBD1 for D (5 bases). In germline, CDR1 is MNHEY, CDR2 SMNVEV (reference sequence). The germline V and J ends were trimmed by 0 bases and 1 base, with 15 bases remaining between them. This CDR3 spans 17 amino acids. The CDR3: CASSLSPSQDPQETQYF. The CDR3 nucleotides are TGTGCCAGCAGTTTATCTCCTTCACAGGACCCCCAAGAGACCCAGTACTTC.

The chain uses TRBV19 and TRBJ1-5, with no clear D. CDR1 is LNHDA, CDR2 SQIVND, per germline (reference sequence). Between the trimmed V and J ends, which lost 6 bases and 3 bases, there was a span of 15 bases. CDR3 size: 15 residues. The CDR3 bases are TGTGCCAGTAGCTACTTTGGAGTGTCCAATCAGCCCCAGCATTTT. Amino acid sequence: CASSYFGVSNQPQHF.

This chain uses TRBV5-1 with TRBJ2-1, with 7 bases that match TRBD2. The CDR3 length is 15 residues. V trimming: 6 bases; J trimming: 6 bases; junction bases outside the gene matches: 12. The V gene's germline CDR1 is SGHRS and CDR2 YFSETQ. CDR3 loop: CASNHPGLSGNEQFF. CDR3 nucleotides: TGCGCCAGCAACCACCCGGGACTATCAGGCAATGAGCAGTTCTTC.

The rearrangement uses TRBV9 and TRBJ1-3, with D hard to call. V was cut by 3 bases and J by 3 bases, with 7 bases left in between. This CDR3 has 13 amino acids. Germline CDR1 and CDR2: SGDLS and YYNGEE. CDR3 in amino acids: CASSADIGNTIYF. CDR3 DNA sequence: TGTGCCAGCAGCGCAGATATTGGAAACACCATATATTTT.

This chain joins TRBV2 and TRBJ2-2; D call uncertain. The CDR3 is 14 residues long. V lost 5 bases and J 1 base, leaving 8 bases between the germline ends. The germline V gene has CDR1 SNHLY and CDR2 FYNNEI. CDR3: CASSINRNTGELFF. CDR3 bases: TGTGCCAGCAGTATTAACAGGAACACCGGGGAGCTGTTTTTT. The full variable domain, in which reference TRBV2 and TRBJ2-2 provide the parts outside the CDR3, is EPEVTQTPSHQVTQMGQEVILRCVPISNHLYFYWYRQILGQKVEFLVSFYNNEISEKSEIFDDQFSVERPDGSNFTLKIRSTKLEDSAMYFCASSINRNTGELFFGEGSRLTVL.

As to this clone: The junction departs from the called germline gene at one end, perhaps through a read error. In nucleotides, the CDR3 is TGCAGTGCCGCTCTTGGGACAGGGGGCCTTTTT. This encodes CSAALGTGGLF. V usage is TRBV20-1 and J usage is TRBJ1-5, with TRBD1 matching 12 bases. This CDR3 comprises 11 residues. Germline assignment: CDR1 DFQATT and CDR2 SNEGSKA (reference sequence).

The chain uses TRBV5-1 and TRBJ1-2, with 8 nucleotides matching TRBD1. The CDR3 loop spans 17 amino acids. With 0 bases clipped from V and 4 bases from J, the junction kept 11 bases outside the gene matches. Germline V gene data show CDR1 as SGHRS and CDR2 as YFSETQ. In DNA form, the CDR3 reads TGCGCCAGCAGCTTGGGGCGCCAGGGGGCGAGTATCTATGGCTACACCTTC. Translated, it gives CASSLGRQGASIYGYTF.

The CDR3 here is CASSLTLGGTEAFF. The CDR3 region has the DNA TGTGCCAGCAGCTTAACCCTGGGGGGAACTGAAGCTTTCTTT. The rearrangement links TRBV7-9 to TRBJ1-1, with D tentatively TRBD1 (5 bases). CDR3 length equals 14 residues. Trimming stripped 2 bases from V and 5 bases from J, with 12 bases between. Germline assignment: CDR1 SEHNR and CDR2 FQNEAQ (reference sequence).

The chain has TRBV3-1 (or the pseudogene TRBV3-2) and TRBJ1-2; 7 bases map to TRBD1. J was trimmed by 6 bases and V by 2 bases; bases with no gene match: 9. The CDR3 contains 15 residues. The germline V gene encodes CDR1 LGHDT and CDR2 YNNKEL (reference sequence). The CDR3 nucleotides read TGTGCCAGCAGCCAACTCTACGGGACAGAGGATGGCTACACCTTC. Its protein is CASSQLYGTEDGYTF.

This chain joins TRBV5-4 and TRBJ2-5, with D perhaps matching TRBD1 (6 bases). The CDR3 is 13 amino acids. Trimming stripped 3 bases from V and 2 bases from J, with 8 bases between. The germline gives CDR1 SGHNT, CDR2 YYREEE (reference sequence). CDR3 protein: CASSSGQQETQYF. The CDR3 nucleotides are TGTGCCAGCAGCTCCGGACAGCAAGAGACCCAGTACTTC.

This clone was picked up a small number of times. The V gene is TRBV12-3 or TRBV12-4, the J gene TRBJ2-2; D remains unclear. CDR3 length: 12 amino acids. Trimming took off 6 bases at V and 1 base at J, with 3 bases between the two ends. The CDR3 sequence is CASRLNTGELFF. The CDR3 DNA follows: TGTGCCAGCAGACTGAACACCGGGGAGCTGTTTTTT.

The chain couples TRBV5-5 to TRBJ2-5; TRBD2 might be the D (5 bases). The V gene's germline CDR1 is SGHKS and CDR2 YYEKEE (reference sequence). The CDR3 is made up of 12 amino acids. Trimming left V 2 bases short and J 11 bases short, with 13 bases between. The CDR3 DNA is TGTGCCAGCAGCTTAGAGGGAGTAATACAGTACTTC. Its protein product is CASSLEGVIQYF.

The CDR3 reads CASSQGQGATLETQYF. The DNA of the CDR3 is TGCGCCAGCAGCCAGGGACAGGGGGCGACTCTAGAGACCCAGTACTTC. The rearrangement uses TRBV5-1 and TRBJ2-5, with 12 bases fitting TRBD1. This CDR3 region has 16 residues. The germline gives CDR1 SGHRS, CDR2 YFSETQ. With 4 bases clipped from V and 4 bases from J, the junction kept 8 bases outside the gene matches.

The genes are TRBV10-3 and TRBJ1-2; 7 bases fit TRBD1. Germline V gives CDR1 ENHRY, CDR2 SYGVKD. J was trimmed by 0 bases and V by 2 bases; bases with no gene match: 6. CDR3 length: 16 amino acids. CDR3 nucleotide sequence: TGTGCCATCAGTGAGCAAACAGGGGTGGCTAACTATGGCTACACCTTC. Its protein is CAISEQTGVANYGYTF.

CDR3 sequence reads: CASSSPHHSYEQYF. Here the CDR3 DNA reads TGCGCCAGCAGCTCCCCTCACCACAGCTACGAGCAGTACTTC. The chain uses TRBV5-1 and TRBJ2-7, with D hard to call. The germline V and J ends were trimmed by 3 bases and 3 bases, with 13 bases remaining between them. Germline CDR1 and CDR2: SGHRS and YFSETQ. The CDR3 has 14 amino acids.

The V gene is TRBV12-5, the J gene TRBJ2-7, with 10 bases that match TRBD1. V lost 5 bases, J lost 6 bases, and 7 bases stayed unmatched. The length of the CDR3 is 14 residues. Germline V gives CDR1 LGHNT, CDR2 FRNRAP. CDR3 sequence (DNA): TGTGCTAGTGGTGACGACAGGGGGCAGGGCGAGCAGTACTTC. This codes for CASGDDRGQGEQYF.